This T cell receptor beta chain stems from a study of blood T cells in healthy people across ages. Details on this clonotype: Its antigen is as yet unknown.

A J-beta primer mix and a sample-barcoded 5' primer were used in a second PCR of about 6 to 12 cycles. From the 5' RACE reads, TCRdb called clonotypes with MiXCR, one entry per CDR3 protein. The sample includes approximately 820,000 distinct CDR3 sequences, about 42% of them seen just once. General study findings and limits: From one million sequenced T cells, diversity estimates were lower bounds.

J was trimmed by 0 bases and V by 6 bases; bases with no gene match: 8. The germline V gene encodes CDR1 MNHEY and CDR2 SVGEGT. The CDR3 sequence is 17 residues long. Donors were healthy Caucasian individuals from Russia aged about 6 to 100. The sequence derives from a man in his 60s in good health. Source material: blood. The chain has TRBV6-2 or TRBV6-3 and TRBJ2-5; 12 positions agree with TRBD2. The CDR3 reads CASSYSGLAGNQETQYF. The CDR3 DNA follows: TGTGCCAGCAGCTATTCTGGACTAGCGGGGAACCAAGAGACCCAGTACTTC.